These 29 T cell receptor beta chains were sequenced from one sample in a study of blood T cell repertoires in COVID-19. The repertoire was sequenced with immunoSEQ multiplex PCR; TCRdb's copy has only in-frame clones and lacks some. The data hold a few hundred thousand clones, with roughly 89% observed a single time. The sequenced material came from peripheral blood. The receptors shown here come from a woman in her thirties with active or convalescent COVID-19.

V is TRBV6-2 or TRBV6-3 and J is TRBJ2-7; D is possibly TRBD1 (6 bases). The germline V and J ends were trimmed by 0 bases and 0 bases, with 9 bases remaining between them. Germline CDR1 reads MNHEY; CDR2 reads SVGEGT. The CDR3 covers 15 residues. This chain's CDR3 is CASSYSGASSYEQYF. CDR3 bases: TGTGCCAGCAGTTACTCGGGGGCGAGCTCCTACGAGCAGTACTTC.

This rearrangement joins TRBV4-1 to TRBJ2-1; the D gene is possibly TRBD2 (6 bases). Trimming left V 6 bases short and J 0 bases short, with 15 bases between. The CDR3 has 16 amino acids. Per germline, CDR1 MGHRA and CDR2 YSYEKL. CDR3 nucleotides: TGCGCCAGCAGTTCCACGGGGGTGAGCTCCTACAATGAGCAGTTCTTC. This gives the protein CASSSTGVSSYNEQFF.

This rearrangement joins TRBV30 to TRBJ2-7, with 11 nucleotides matching TRBD2. The CDR3 is 16 amino acids. Losses at the gene ends were 0 bases for V and 2 bases for J; bases not matched to a gene: 6. Germline V gene data show CDR1 as GTSNPN and CDR2 as SVGIG (reference sequence). CDR3 region: CAWSVLAGGPTYEQYF. Here the CDR3 DNA reads TGTGCCTGGAGTGTCCTAGCGGGGGGTCCTACCTACGAGCAGTACTTC. The full variable domain, completed using reference TRBV30 and TRBJ2-7, is SQTIHQWPATLVQPVGSPLSLECTVEGTSNPNLYWYRQAAGRGLQLLFYSVGIGQISSEVPQNLSASRPQDRQFILSSKKLLLSDSGFYLCAWSVLAGGPTYEQYFGPGTRLTVT.

A word on this clone: The junction and the germline gene differ at one end; a read error may be behind it. This chain joins TRBV6-5 and TRBJ1-5; 7 bases map to TRBD1. Germline-derived CDR1 and CDR2 are MNHEY and SVGAGI. The CDR3 runs to 12 residues. The CDR3 DNA sequence: TGTGCCAGCAGTGACTCATACAGGGGCCAGCATTTT. Translation gives CASSDSYRGQHF.

The gene calls are TRBV7-9 and TRBJ1-1, with TRBD1 as a possible D gene (5 bases). This CDR3 has 15 residues. Germline assignment: CDR1 SEHNR and CDR2 FQNEAQ (reference sequence). V dropped 1 base and J dropped 4 bases, with 13 bases sitting between them. Here the CDR3 DNA reads TGTGCCAGCAGCTTAGGGGGCGTGGGTGCCACTGAAGCTTTCTTT. Translated, it gives CASSLGGVGATEAFF.

In its sample, this clone was seen once. The chain uses TRBV7-2 and TRBJ2-7, with 7 bases lining up with TRBD2. CDR3 length: 12 amino acids. Germline CDR1 is SGHTA and CDR2 is FQGNSA. The junction had 3 bases not matched to a gene; V was cut back by 8 bases and J by 2 bases. The DNA of the CDR3 is TGTGCCAGCGGAAGCGGGACCTACGAGCAGTACTTC. Its translation is CASGSGTYEQYF.

The chain is built from TRBV25-1 and TRBJ2-3; unclear D gene. Germline CDR1 and CDR2: MGHDK and SYGVNS. The CDR3 length is 13 residues. The V gene lost 1 base and the J gene lost 6 bases, with 8 bases spanning the gap. The CDR3 bases are TGTGCCAGCAGTGAATCGTTAGTGGATACGCAGTATTTT. The encoded protein is CASSESLVDTQYF.

This clone was recorded once. The rearrangement uses TRBV3-1 (or the pseudogene TRBV3-2) and TRBJ1-2; D is perhaps TRBD1 (5 bases). Trimming took off 2 bases at V and 6 bases at J, with 13 bases between the two ends. The CDR3 spans 14 residues. CDR1 LGHDT and CDR2 YNNKEL come from the germline V gene (reference sequence). CDR3 protein: CASSQLRTTDGYTF. The CDR3 nucleotides are TGTGCCAGCAGCCAACTGAGGACGACAGATGGCTACACCTTC.

CDR3: CASSSGLGETQYF. The DNA of the CDR3 is TGTGCCAGCAGCTCGGGACTAGGGGAGACCCAGTACTTC. The gene calls are TRBV14 and TRBJ2-5; 8 positions agree with TRBD2. V shed 5 bases, J shed 5 bases, and the junction held 4 bases outside the gene matches. In germline, CDR1 is SGHDN, CDR2 FVKESK. CDR3 length equals 13 residues.

The V and J genes are TRBV18 and TRBJ2-7; no reliable D call. There are 12 residues in the CDR3. The germline V and J ends were trimmed by 1 base and 6 bases, with 7 bases remaining between them. Looked up from germline, CDR1 is KGHSH and CDR2 is LQKENI. In DNA, the CDR3 is TGTGCCAGCTCACCACAGTCGGGCGAGCAGTACTTC. Translating gives CASSPQSGEQYF.

This chain uses TRBV6-2 or TRBV6-3 with TRBJ1-5; 8 bases line up with TRBD1. After removal of 5 bases from V and 0 bases from J, the junction contained 3 bases not matched to a gene. The CDR3 has 15 residues. In germline, CDR1 is MNHEY, CDR2 SVGEGT. The CDR3 is CASSGTGLSNQPQHF. The CDR3 DNA reads TGTGCCAGCAGTGGGACAGGCCTTAGCAATCAGCCCCAGCATTTT.

J is TRBJ1-4 and V is TRBV7-9, with no clear D. The ends were cut back, 1 base at V and 10 bases at J, with 13 bases in the middle. The germline gives CDR1 SEHNR, CDR2 FQNEAQ (reference sequence). The CDR3 runs 14 residues. The CDR3 reads CASSLVPPEGKLFF. The DNA for the CDR3 is TGTGCCAGCAGCTTAGTACCCCCGGAGGGAAAACTGTTTTTT.

The V gene is TRBV9, the J gene TRBJ2-3; D may be TRBD2 (6 bases). The germline V and J ends were trimmed by 4 bases and 1 base, with 16 bases remaining between them. This CDR3 is 16 amino acids long. Germline-derived CDR1 and CDR2 are SGDLS and YYNGEE. The CDR3 region is CASSPRSASGTDTQYF. CDR3 DNA: TGTGCCAGCAGCCCCCGAAGCGCTAGCGGCACAGATACGCAGTATTTT.

CDR3 DNA sequence: TGTGCCAGCAGCCGCAGCGGTGAGGACATTCAGTACTTC. Translation: CASSRSGEDIQYF. The chain has TRBV3-1 (or the pseudogene TRBV3-2) and TRBJ2-4; D is perhaps TRBD2 (5 bases). The CDR3 covers 13 residues. V lost 4 bases to trimming and J lost 8 bases, with 12 bases between them. CDR1 LGHDT and CDR2 YNNKEL come from the germline V gene (reference sequence).

This clone has only one observation. This rearrangement joins TRBV6-1 to TRBJ2-3, with D possibly TRBD1 on 6 matching bases. Trimming stripped 1 base from V and 2 bases from J, with 13 bases between. The germline gives CDR1 MNHNS, CDR2 SASEGT. CDR3 size: 16 residues. This CDR3 reads CASSEDLDSFTDTQYF. As DNA, the CDR3 is TGTGCCAGCAGTGAAGATCTGGACAGTTTCACAGATACGCAGTATTTT.

The chain combines TRBV6-1 with TRBJ1-5; D unclear. This CDR3 comprises 11 residues. V lost 2 bases to trimming and J lost 8 bases, with 4 bases between them. Germline CDR1 reads MNHNS; CDR2 reads SASEGT. The CDR3 sequence is CASSEREPQHF. The CDR3 DNA follows: TGTGCCAGCAGTGAACGTGAGCCCCAGCATTTT.

This chain uses TRBV9 with TRBJ1-2, with a possible D match to TRBD1 (6 bases). Germline V lookup: CDR1 SGDLS, CDR2 YYNGEE. The CDR3 runs 15 residues. V dropped 4 bases and J dropped 8 bases, with 21 bases sitting between them. CDR3 in DNA: TGTGCCAGCAGCTCCACTCGAGGGGGAATAGGAGGCTACACCTTC. This codes for CASSSTRGGIGGYTF.

This clone was recorded once. The chain carries TRBV9 and TRBJ2-5, with D possibly matching TRBD1 (5 bases). The germline V gene encodes CDR1 SGDLS and CDR2 YYNGEE. CDR3 size: 14 residues. The V end was cut by 0 bases, the J end by 1 base, with 7 bases between. The CDR3, as DNA: TGTGCCAGCAGCGTAGGACAGTCCCAAGAGACCCAGTACTTC. Its protein is CASSVGQSQETQYF.

This clone was counted a single time. The CDR3 DNA reads TGTGCCAGCAACCCGGAGGGGCCAGGGGGCGGTGAGCAGTTCTTC. Its protein is CASNPEGPGGGEQFF. The chain has TRBV7-6 and TRBJ2-1; 8 bases agree with TRBD1. Germline values: CDR1 SGHVS, CDR2 FNYEAQ. This CDR3 region has 15 residues. V lost 7 bases, J lost 9 bases, and 14 bases stayed unmatched.

The chain joins TRBV6-5 to TRBJ1-2; TRBD1 might be the D (5 bases). V gave up 6 bases and J gave up 7 bases, with 18 bases separating them. The CDR3 totals 14 residues. Germline V gene lookup returns CDR1 MNHEY and CDR2 SVGAGI. CDR3 DNA: TGTGCCAGCAGCGCAGAACGGGGGTCGGGTGGCTACACCTTC. It specifies CASSAERGSGGYTF.

V is TRBV5-8 and J is TRBJ1-6; the match to TRBD1 covers 10 bases. The junction had 6 bases not matched to a gene; V was cut back by 4 bases and J by 8 bases. Germline values: CDR1 SGHTS, CDR2 YDEGEE. The CDR3 is 15 amino acids. CDR3 in amino acids: CASSPRTGGHSPLHF. The CDR3 bases are TGTGCCAGCAGCCCTCGGACAGGGGGTCATTCACCCCTCCACTTT.

The gene calls are TRBV12-1 and TRBJ1-1. TRBV12-1 counts as a pseudogene. The CDR3 runs 15 residues. CDR3 in amino acids: CASSLRGSLNTEAFF. The CDR3 DNA sequence: TGTGCCAGCAGCTTGCGGGGGAGCCTGAACACTGAAGCTTTCTTT.

The chain employs TRBV28 and TRBJ1-2, with D unclear. The germline V gene has CDR1 MDHEN and CDR2 SYDVKM. This CDR3 region has 13 residues. Trimming shortened V by 6 bases and J by 8 bases, and 16 bases separated the two germline ends. The CDR3 DNA reads as TGTGCCAGCAGATCAAGCGCGGCGCGCGGCTACACCTTC. This encodes CASRSSAARGYTF.

This rearrangement joins TRBV30 to TRBJ2-1; 7 bases match TRBD2. The CDR3 is 15 amino acids. Unmatched junction bases numbered 12, after V lost 2 bases and J lost 8 bases. Germline V lookup: CDR1 GTSNPN, CDR2 SVGIG (reference sequence). CDR3 region: CAWSTPGLKNYEQFF. CDR3 in DNA: TGTGCCTGGAGTACTCCGGGACTAAAGAACTATGAGCAGTTCTTC.

This clone has more than one count but fewer than ten. The chain uses TRBV30 and TRBJ2-7, with D uncertain. Between the trimmed V and J ends, which lost 8 bases and 1 base, there was a span of 15 bases. The germline CDR1 and CDR2 sequences are GTSNPN and SVGIG (reference sequence). This CDR3 is built from 13 residues. The CDR3 here is CAGSRQSSYEQYF. CDR3 DNA sequence: TGTGCCGGGTCTAGGCAGAGTTCCTACGAGCAGTACTTC.

This clone was counted once. The chain combines TRBV7-2 with TRBJ1-6; D unclear. Germline V gives CDR1 SGHTA, CDR2 FQGNSA. The CDR3 has 14 amino acids. V was cut by 1 base and J by 5 bases, with 6 bases left in between. CDR3 sequence reads: CASSLGQDNSPLHF. DNA of the CDR3: TGTGCCAGCAGCTTAGGGCAGGATAATTCACCCCTCCACTTT.

CDR3 in amino acids: CASSQDSGRGKGYTF. The CDR3 DNA is TGCGCCAGCAGCCAAGACTCCGGCAGGGGCAAGGGCTACACCTTC. The chain is built from TRBV4-3 and TRBJ1-2; weak D call: TRBD1 (6 bases). Germline V gene sequence: CDR1 LGHNA, CDR2 YSLEER. CDR3 length: 15 residues. The V gene lost 0 bases and the J gene lost 8 bases, with 16 bases spanning the gap.

V usage is TRBV6-1 and J usage is TRBJ1-5; D remains ambiguous. V lost 0 bases and J lost 7, with 22 bases in between. The CDR3 spans 18 residues. Germline V gene sequence: CDR1 MNHNS, CDR2 SASEGT. Written as DNA, the CDR3 is TGTGCCAGCAGTGAAGCGGCGGGGAGGGCCTCCGAGGGACAGCCCCAGCATTTT. It codes for CASSEAAGRASEGQPQHF.

This chain links TRBV6-2 or TRBV6-3 with TRBJ1-5; D might be TRBD1 (6 bases). The CDR3 loop spans 15 amino acids. The germline V and J ends were trimmed by 2 bases and 4 bases, with 12 bases remaining between them. CDR1 and CDR2 from the germline V gene are MNHEY and SVGEGT. DNA of the CDR3: TGTGCCAGCAGTTACAGGTCAGGGGCTAATCAGCCCCAGCATTTT. Translation: CASSYRSGANQPQHF.